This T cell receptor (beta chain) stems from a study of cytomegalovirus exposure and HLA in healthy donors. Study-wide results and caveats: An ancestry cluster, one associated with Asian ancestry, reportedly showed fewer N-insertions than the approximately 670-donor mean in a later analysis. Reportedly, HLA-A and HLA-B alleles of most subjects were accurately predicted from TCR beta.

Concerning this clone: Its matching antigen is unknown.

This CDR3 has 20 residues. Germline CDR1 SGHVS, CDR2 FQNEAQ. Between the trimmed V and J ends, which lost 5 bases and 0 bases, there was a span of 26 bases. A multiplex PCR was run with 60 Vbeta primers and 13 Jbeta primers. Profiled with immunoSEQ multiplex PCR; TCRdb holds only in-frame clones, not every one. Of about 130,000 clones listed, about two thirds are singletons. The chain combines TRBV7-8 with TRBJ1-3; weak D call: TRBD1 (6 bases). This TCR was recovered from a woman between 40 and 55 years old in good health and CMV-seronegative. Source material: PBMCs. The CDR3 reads CASSPRGGETYLRSGNTIYF. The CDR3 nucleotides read TGTGCCAGCAGCCCCCGGGGGGGCGAGACCTACTTACGCTCTGGAAACACCATATATTTT.